The clone carrying this T cell receptor beta chain occurred many times. TCRdb itself ran the 5' RACE reads through MiXCR, one entry per CDR3 protein. Of 250,000 to 350,000 distinct CDR3 sequences in the sample, about 8.3% were seen once. Germline-derived CDR1 and CDR2 are SGHDT and YYEEEE. J gave up 8 bases and V 3 bases, and 5 bases lay outside the gene matches. The CDR3 is made up of 13 amino acids. The source of the sample is a study of identical twins. The sample was also linked to a second study, of yellow fever vaccine responses in identical twins. That investigation notes: Twins reportedly mounted vaccine T cell responses that seemed partly convergent, partly personalized.

This sequence joins TRBV5-6 and TRBJ2-1; 7 bases fit TRBD1. This receptor was obtained from a woman aged 18-29 years in good health. Sequenced: memory (CD45RO+) T cells sorted from blood. The CDR3 sequence: CASSSTGIDEQFF. The CDR3 region has the DNA TGTGCCAGCAGCTCGACAGGGATAGATGAGCAGTTCTTC.